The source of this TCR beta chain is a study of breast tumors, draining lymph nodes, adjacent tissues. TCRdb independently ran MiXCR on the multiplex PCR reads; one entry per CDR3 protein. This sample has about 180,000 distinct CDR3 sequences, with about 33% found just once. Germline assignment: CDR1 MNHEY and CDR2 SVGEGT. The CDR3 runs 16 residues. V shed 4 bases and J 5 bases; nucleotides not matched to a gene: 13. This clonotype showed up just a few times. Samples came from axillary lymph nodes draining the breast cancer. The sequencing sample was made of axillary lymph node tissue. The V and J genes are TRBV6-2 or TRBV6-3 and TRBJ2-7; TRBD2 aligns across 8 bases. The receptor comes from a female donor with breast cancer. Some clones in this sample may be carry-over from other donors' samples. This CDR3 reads CASSFLQRELQNEQYF. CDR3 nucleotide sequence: TGTGCCAGCAGTTTCTTGCAGCGGGAGTTGCAGAACGAGCAGTACTTC.